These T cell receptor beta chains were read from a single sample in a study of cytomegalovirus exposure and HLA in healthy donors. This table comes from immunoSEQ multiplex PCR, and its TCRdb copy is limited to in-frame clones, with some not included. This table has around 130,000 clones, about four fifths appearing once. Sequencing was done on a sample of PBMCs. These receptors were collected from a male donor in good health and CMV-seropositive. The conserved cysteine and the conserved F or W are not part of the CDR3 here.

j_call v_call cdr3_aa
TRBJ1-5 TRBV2 ASSRSLGGQPQH
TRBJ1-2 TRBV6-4 ASSESQGNYGYT
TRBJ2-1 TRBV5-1 ASNSGTSNHNEQF
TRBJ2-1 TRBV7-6 ASSLTGGSLTYNEQF
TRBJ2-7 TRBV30 AWRLRDRANEQY
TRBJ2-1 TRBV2 ASTGLINEQF
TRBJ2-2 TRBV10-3 AIRATNTGELF
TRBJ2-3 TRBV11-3 ASSAGWAGETDTQY
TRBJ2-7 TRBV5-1 ASSIDPGLSYEQY
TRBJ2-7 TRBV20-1 SAKGLLGQY
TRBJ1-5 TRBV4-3 ASSPDSNSNQPQH
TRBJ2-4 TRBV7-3 ASSLRGEDIQY
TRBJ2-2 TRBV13 ASSELAGGYTGELF
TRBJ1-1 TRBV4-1 ASSRGTGNTEAF
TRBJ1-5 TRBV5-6 ASSFQTGAIMPQH
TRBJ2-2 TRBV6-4 ASSPGQGGRELF
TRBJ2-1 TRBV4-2 ASSQTSGRFQEQF
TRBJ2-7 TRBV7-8 ASSLGQTSTYEQY
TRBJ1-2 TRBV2 ASIAREGAYGYT
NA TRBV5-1 ASSPYPDSYEQY
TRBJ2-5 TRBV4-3 ASSRGQGTGQETQY
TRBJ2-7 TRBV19 ASSIREGGYEQY
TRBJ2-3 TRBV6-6 ASSGSGRGGGDTQY
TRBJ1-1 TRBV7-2 ASSSPIGETEAF
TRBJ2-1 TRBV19 ASSISRGYNEQF
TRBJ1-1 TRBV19 ASSPTWGDLNTEAF
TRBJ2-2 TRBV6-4 ASSVREGSGELF
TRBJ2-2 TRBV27 ASSLAGGGAGELF
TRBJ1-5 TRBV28 ASSQGAVQPQH
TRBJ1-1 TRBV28 ASPPGGSLTEAF
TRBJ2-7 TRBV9 ASSVGTSGYEQY
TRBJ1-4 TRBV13 ASSRGADRYEKLF
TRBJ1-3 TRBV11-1 ASSPAGARSGNTIY
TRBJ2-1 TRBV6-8 ASRRGYNEQF
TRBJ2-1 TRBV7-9 ASSLEATVDSYNEQF
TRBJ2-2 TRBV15 ATSRVQGANGELF
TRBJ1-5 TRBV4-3 ASSQGRDPNSNQPQH
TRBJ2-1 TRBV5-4 ASSFAPAVAGDNEQF
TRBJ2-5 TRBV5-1 ASSLSPGTGAPGGRKVRETQY
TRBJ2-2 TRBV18 ASSPGSPSNTGELF
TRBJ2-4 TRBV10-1 ANPGLRAKNIQY
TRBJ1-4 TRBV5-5 ASSLGLTTNEKLF
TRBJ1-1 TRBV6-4 ASSRQGSDTEAF
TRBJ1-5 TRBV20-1 SARVGQVQF
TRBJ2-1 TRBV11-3 ASSLVGAGSYNEQF
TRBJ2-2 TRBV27 ASSLTGAGELF
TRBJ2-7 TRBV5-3 ARSSFGGLSSGRLCEQY
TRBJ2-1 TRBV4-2 ASSGETSGKGVEQF